These 11 T cell receptor beta chains came from one sample sequenced in a study of control samples from healthy donors and cancer patients. TCRdb's table, derived via immunoSEQ multiplex PCR, lists solely in-frame clones and lacks some. The table lists roughly 26,000 clones, 75% to 85% of them singletons, with about 25% in the top ten. The material sequenced was PBMCs. The receptors shown here come from a man between 60 and 75 years old with colorectal cancer.

This clone was detected only once. This chain joins TRBV6-5 and TRBJ2-1, with 9 bases identical to TRBD1. This CDR3 region has 15 residues. Looked up from germline, CDR1 is MNHEY and CDR2 is SVGAGI. The J segment lost 4 bases and the V segment lost 0 bases, leaving 1 base of the junction unmatched. CDR3 in amino acids: CASSYSGQGYNEQFF. CDR3 nucleotides: TGTGCCAGCAGTTACTCAGGACAGGGGTACAATGAGCAGTTCTTC.

By its share, this clone is medium-sized. The CDR3 here is CASSLSAGIQPQHF. The CDR3 DNA follows: TGTGCCAGCAGTTTATCAGCAGGGATTCAGCCCCAGCATTTT. The V call is TRBV27, the J call TRBJ1-5, with D possibly being TRBD1 (5 bases). The germline V gene encodes CDR1 MNHEY and CDR2 SMNVEV (reference sequence). The CDR3 is 14 amino acids. Trimming pared 0 bases from V and 6 bases from J, leaving 9 bases between.

With regard to this clone: This specimen includes other DNA sequences encoding the same CDR3. The CDR3: CATSDLLVGGWDYGYTF. DNA for the CDR3: TGTGCCACCAGTGATTTGCTTGTGGGGGGGTGGGACTATGGCTACACCTTC. The chain couples TRBV24-1 to TRBJ1-2, with a possible D match to TRBD1 (5 bases). The CDR3 sequence is 17 residues long. V dropped 0 bases and J dropped 3 bases, with 16 bases sitting between them. Germline V gene lookup returns CDR1 KGHDR and CDR2 SFDVKD.

This chain links TRBV5-6 with TRBJ1-6; D possibly corresponds to TRBD1 (6 bases). This CDR3 contains 17 residues. CDR1 and CDR2 (germline): SGHDT, YYEEEE. Trimming cost V 5 bases and J 4 bases, with 19 bases left between them. CDR3 nucleotides: TGTGCCAGCAGTTCCGGGGACATAAGGGGTTATAATTCACCCCTCCACTTT. It specifies CASSSGDIRGYNSPLHF.

The chain has TRBV4-1 and TRBJ2-5, with 8 bases that match TRBD1. The junction had 5 bases not matched to a gene; V was cut back by 4 bases and J by 4 bases. Germline lookup yields CDR1 MGHRA and CDR2 YSYEKL. CDR3 length: 14 residues. The CDR3 nucleotides are TGCGCCAGCAGCCCCTATGGACAGGGAGAGACCCAGTACTTC. This codes for CASSPYGQGETQYF.

The rearrangement uses TRBV4-1 and TRBJ2-7; 8 nucleotides align to TRBD1. J gave up 7 bases and V 1 base, and 12 bases lay outside the gene matches. CDR1 is MGHRA and CDR2 is YSYEKL in the germline V gene. The CDR3 spans 16 residues. For the CDR3, the DNA is TGCGCCAGCAGCCAAGGGCGACAGGGGCCCTATGGGGAGCAGTACTTC. Translated: CASSQGRQGPYGEQYF.

V usage is TRBV7-9 and J usage is TRBJ2-3, with D possibly being TRBD1 or TRBD2 (5 bases each). CDR3 size: 15 residues. CDR1 and CDR2 from the germline V gene are SEHNR and FQNEAQ (reference sequence). V was trimmed by 5 bases and J by 1 base, leaving 13 bases between them. CDR3 in DNA: TGTGCCAGCAGCCCCGGGACGAGCGGCACAGATACGCAGTATTTT. Amino acid sequence: CASSPGTSGTDTQYF. Combining the CDR3 with reference TRBV7-9 and TRBJ2-3 gives the whole variable domain DTGVSQNPRHKITKRGQNVTFRCDPISEHNRLYWYRQTLGQGPEFLTYFQNEAQLEKSRLLSDRFSAERPKGSFSTLEIQRTEQGDSAMYLCASSPGTSGTDTQYFGPGTRLTVL.

The V and J genes are TRBV14 and TRBJ2-3; possibly TRBD2 for D (6 bases). CDR3 size: 15 residues. In germline, CDR1 is SGHDN, CDR2 FVKESK. Trimming left V 7 bases short and J 1 base short, with 15 bases between. For the CDR3, the DNA is TGTGCCAGCACCCTCGGGGGACTGGGCACAGATACGCAGTATTTT. This translates into CASTLGGLGTDTQYF.

The chain links TRBV30 to TRBJ1-2, with D tentatively TRBD1 (5 bases). The CDR3 loop spans 12 amino acids. The V gene lost 0 bases and the J gene lost 3 bases, with 5 bases spanning the gap. Germline V lookup: CDR1 GTSNPN, CDR2 SVGIG (reference sequence). The CDR3 here is CAWSVTDYGYTF. The CDR3 DNA is TGTGCCTGGAGTGTGACAGACTATGGCTACACCTTC.

This clone showed up just once. The chain uses TRBV7-9 and TRBJ2-7; perhaps TRBD1 as D (5 bases). CDR1 is SEHNR and CDR2 is FQNEAQ in the germline V gene (reference sequence). V shed 5 bases and J shed 3 bases, with 14 bases lying between them. The CDR3 is 14 residues long. The CDR3 DNA reads TGTGCCAGCAGCCCCGACCTCGACAGCTACGAGCAGTACGTC. Translated, it gives CASSPDLDSYEQYV.

A note on this clone: One end of the junction varies from germline; a read error may be responsible. The chain is built from TRBV2 and TRBJ2-5; D unclear. Germline CDR1 is SNHLY and CDR2 is FYNNEI. The CDR3 is 11 residues long. Here the CDR3 reads CASSDVPDQHF. The DNA for the CDR3 is TGTGCCAGCAGTGACGTACCGGATCAGCACTTC.